The 30 T cell receptor beta chains given below trace back to one sample, sequenced in a study of blood T cell repertoires in COVID-19. This table comes from immunoSEQ multiplex PCR, and its TCRdb copy is limited to in-frame clones, with some not included. The table lists around 250,000 clones, approximately 90% of them singletons. The sequenced sample was peripheral blood. The receptors come from a woman aged 30 to 39 with active or convalescent COVID-19.

The chain recombines TRBV5-3 with TRBJ2-1; 8 positions match TRBD1. TRBV5-3 is flagged as an ORF with uncertain function. CDR3 size: 14 residues. After removal of 2 bases from V and 9 bases from J, the junction contained 7 bases not matched to a gene. The CDR3 DNA is TGTGCCAGAAGCTTCCCAGGGGGCAAGAGTGAGCAGTTCTTC. Protein sequence: CARSFPGGKSEQFF.

The chain uses TRBV5-1 and TRBJ2-1; TRBD2 matches 8 bases. After removal of 1 base from V and 5 bases from J, the junction contained 8 bases not matched to a gene. The germline V gene encodes CDR1 SGHRS and CDR2 YFSETQ. The CDR3 sequence is 16 residues long. CDR3 coding DNA: TGCGCCAGCAGCTTGCGGGTGGGCGGGGGGCACAATGAGCAGTTCTTC. As protein: CASSLRVGGGHNEQFF.

This chain links TRBV30 with TRBJ1-5; 11 positions agree with TRBD1. Trimming removed 3 bases from V and 5 bases from J; junction bases left unmatched: 12. The germline V gene encodes CDR1 GTSNPN and CDR2 SVGIG (reference sequence). The CDR3 consists of 17 residues. This chain's CDR3 is CAWRPPGQGGVYQPQHF. CDR3 DNA: TGTGCCTGGAGACCCCCGGGACAGGGGGGGGTTTATCAGCCCCAGCATTTT.

About this clone: Different DNA sequences within this sample yield the same CDR3. The rearrangement joins TRBV2 to TRBJ2-7, with D unresolved. The CDR3 contains 11 residues. The ends were cut back, 6 bases at V and 1 base at J, with 4 bases in the middle. Germline values: CDR1 SNHLY, CDR2 FYNNEI. The CDR3 sequence is CASRRSYEQYF. In nucleotides, the CDR3 is TGTGCCAGCAGGAGATCCTACGAGCAGTACTTC.

V is TRBV7-3 and J is TRBJ1-1; the match to TRBD1 covers 7 bases. Germline loops: CDR1 SGHTA, CDR2 FQGTGA. The CDR3 is 13 amino acids. Losses at the gene ends were 6 bases for V and 5 bases for J; bases not matched to a gene: 6. DNA for the CDR3: TGTGCCAGCAGTCGACAGGGTCGAACTGAAGCTTTCTTT. Amino acids: CASSRQGRTEAFF.

The chain combines TRBV27 with TRBJ1-5; 11 bases align to TRBD1. V shed 5 bases and J 1 base; nucleotides not matched to a gene: 16. The germline gives CDR1 MNHEY, CDR2 SMNVEV (reference sequence). The CDR3 is 20 residues long. CDR3 nucleotide sequence: TGTGCCAGCAGTCTGTATCGGACAGGGGGCGCGGGGGGAAGCAATCAGCCCCAGCATTTT. Translating gives CASSLYRTGGAGGSNQPQHF.

This clone came up a few times. The chain employs TRBV7-2 and TRBJ1-6; D gene ambiguous. Germline V CDR1 and CDR2: SGHTA, FQGNSA. Trimming stripped 5 bases from V and 7 bases from J, with 6 bases between. The CDR3 spans 12 residues. CDR3 sequence reads: CASSPPNSPLHF. CDR3 nucleotide sequence: TGTGCCAGCAGCCCCCCAAATTCACCCCTCCACTTT.

This chain links TRBV7-2 with TRBJ1-2; D possibly corresponds to TRBD1 (6 bases). The V and J ends lost 5 bases and 6 bases respectively, with 22 bases between them. The CDR3 sequence is 16 residues long. The V gene's germline CDR1 is SGHTA and CDR2 FQGNSA. The CDR3, as DNA: TGTGCCAGCAGCCCCTCACTAGGGACACGAGGTAATGGCTACACCTTC. Its translation is CASSPSLGTRGNGYTF.

The chain carries TRBV7-2 and TRBJ2-1; weak D call: TRBD2 (6 bases). Between the trimmed V and J ends, which lost 5 bases and 10 bases, there was a span of 21 bases. The CDR3 length is 15 residues. Germline CDR1 SGHTA, CDR2 FQGNSA. CDR3 sequence reads: CASSAGRHPAGEQFF. The CDR3 DNA reads as TGTGCCAGCAGCGCGGGACGCCACCCTGCCGGAGAGCAGTTCTTC.

The chain has TRBV6-5 and TRBJ2-7, with a weak D call TRBD1 (5 bases). Between the trimmed V and J ends, which lost 4 bases and 0 bases, there was a span of 10 bases. The CDR3 is 14 amino acids. The V gene's germline CDR1 is MNHEY and CDR2 SVGAGI. CDR3 protein: CASSFRVTSYEQYF. CDR3 DNA sequence: TGTGCCAGCAGTTTCAGGGTCACCTCCTACGAGCAGTACTTC.

The V and J genes are TRBV5-1 and TRBJ2-3, with TRBD2 matching over 8 bases. CDR1 SGHRS and CDR2 YFSETQ come from the germline V gene. Trimming took 0 bases from V and 4 from J; bases not matched to a gene: 7. The CDR3 length is 16 residues. CDR3 DNA sequence: TGCGCCAGCAGCTTGGTAGGCGGGGGGCAGTCAGATACGCAGTATTTT. Amino acids: CASSLVGGGQSDTQYF.

This sequence joins TRBV5-1 and TRBJ2-1; TRBD2 agrees at 8 bases. Germline assignment: CDR1 SGHRS and CDR2 YFSETQ. The CDR3 runs to 14 residues. V lost 2 bases, J lost 9 bases, and 7 bases stayed unmatched. As DNA, the CDR3 is TGCGCCAGCAGCTTTAGTCGGGGGGGACTTGAGCAGTTCTTC. Translation gives CASSFSRGGLEQFF.

V usage is TRBV9 and J usage is TRBJ2-7, with a tentative D call TRBD2 (7 bases). V gave up 0 bases and J gave up 1 base, with 11 bases separating them. Germline V gene lookup returns CDR1 SGDLS and CDR2 YYNGEE. CDR3 length: 15 amino acids. CDR3 sequence reads: CASSVGAGASYEQYF. DNA for the CDR3: TGTGCCAGCAGCGTAGGGGCGGGGGCATCCTACGAGCAGTACTTC. Using reference TRBV9 and TRBJ2-7 for the parts outside the CDR3, the full variable domain is DSGVTQTPKHLITATGQRVTLRCSPRSGDLSVYWYQQSLDQGLQFLIQYYNGEERAKGNILERFSAQQFPDLHSELNLSSLELGDSALYFCASSVGAGASYEQYFGPGTRLTVT.

V and J are TRBV28 and TRBJ2-1; 11 nucleotides agree with TRBD2. From germline, CDR1 is MDHEN and CDR2 SYDVKM. This CDR3 is built from 17 residues. Losses at the gene ends were 4 bases for V and 0 bases for J; bases not matched to a gene: 5. The CDR3 region has the DNA TGTGCCAGCAGTTCAGCTAGCGGGGGGCTCTCCTACAATGAGCAGTTCTTC. Its protein is CASSSASGGLSYNEQFF.

V is TRBV12-3 or TRBV12-4 and J is TRBJ2-1; D may be TRBD1 (5 bases). Trimming shortened V by 6 bases and J by 10 bases, and 10 bases separated the two germline ends. This CDR3 spans 11 amino acids. The CDR3 sequence: CASRQYREQFF. The CDR3 region has the DNA TGTGCCAGCAGGCAGTACAGGGAGCAGTTCTTC.

V gene TRBV2 combines with J gene TRBJ1-5; TRBD1 is a possible D gene (5 bases). CDR1 and CDR2 (germline): SNHLY, FYNNEI. The CDR3 covers 14 residues. The V end was cut by 7 bases, the J end by 5 bases, with 15 bases between. In DNA, the CDR3 is TGTGCCAGCAACGCGGGACCGGGATATCAGCCCCAGCATTTT. Its translation is CASNAGPGYQPQHF.

The CDR3 nucleotides are TGTGCCAGTAGTGCTGGACAGGGAGGTTACACTGAAGCTTTCTTT. Protein sequence: CASSAGQGGYTEAFF. The chain recombines TRBV19 with TRBJ1-1, with 8 bases fitting TRBD1. There are 15 residues in the CDR3. The V and J ends lost 5 bases and 3 bases, in that order; junction bases with no gene match: 8. CDR1 is LNHDA, CDR2 SQIVND, per germline (reference sequence).

This CDR3 reads CASSLDSGGYEKLFF. The DNA for the CDR3 is TGTGCCAGCAGCTTGGATTCTGGGGGGTACGAAAAACTGTTTTTT. The rearrangement joins TRBV5-6 to TRBJ1-4; possibly TRBD1 for D (5 bases). Germline CDR1 SGHDT, CDR2 YYEEEE. V was pared by 0 bases and J by 8 bases, with 14 bases between. The CDR3 sequence is 15 residues long.

This chain connects TRBV30 to TRBJ1-5; the match to TRBD1 covers 8 bases. Germline V gene lookup returns CDR1 GTSNPN and CDR2 SVGIG (reference sequence). This CDR3 has 13 residues. V was clipped by 8 bases and J by 4 bases; unmatched bases: 7. The DNA of the CDR3 is TGTGCCAGCCAACAGGGGGTGAATCAGCCCCAGCATTTT. Translation gives CASQQGVNQPQHF.

In its sample, this clone was seen a few times. The rearrangement joins TRBV12-3 or TRBV12-4 to TRBJ2-7, with TRBD1 identical over 9 bases. The length of the CDR3 is 13 residues. Trimming took 4 bases from V and 3 from J; bases not matched to a gene: 1. CDR3 sequence reads: CASSWDRVYEQYF. In nucleotides, the CDR3 is TGTGCCAGCAGTTGGGACAGGGTCTACGAGCAGTACTTC.

V gene TRBV19 combines with J gene TRBJ1-2; 8 bases fit TRBD1. Germline V gives CDR1 LNHDA, CDR2 SQIVND (reference sequence). The CDR3 covers 12 residues. Trimming took 10 bases from V and 6 from J; bases not matched to a gene: 7. CDR3 amino acids: CAIRGTGNGYTF. The CDR3 DNA reads TGTGCCATCCGGGGGACAGGTAATGGCTACACCTTC.

The CDR3 is CASSIVSSQGRQPQHF. The DNA of the CDR3 is TGTGCCAGTAGTATAGTTTCTTCTCAGGGCAGGCAGCCCCAGCATTTT. The V and J genes are TRBV19 and TRBJ1-5; TRBD1 might be the D (5 bases). The CDR3 length is 16 residues. Germline V gene sequence: CDR1 LNHDA, CDR2 SQIVND (reference sequence). Trimming removed 1 base from V and 7 bases from J, with 17 bases in between.

This rearrangement joins TRBV15 to TRBJ2-2, with 10 bases identical to TRBD1. Trimming took 3 bases from V and 6 from J; bases not matched to a gene: 4. CDR3 length equals 15 residues. Germline V gene lookup returns CDR1 LNHNV and CDR2 YYDKDF (reference sequence). CDR3 DNA sequence: TGTGCCACCAGCAGGGGACAGGGGCTGTCCGGGGAGCTGTTTTTT. This gives the protein CATSRGQGLSGELFF.

This clone showed up just once. The CDR3 loop reads CASSPPVRASYNEQFF. The CDR3 DNA sequence: TGTGCCAGCTCACCACCGGTTCGCGCCTCCTACAATGAGCAGTTCTTC. The chain uses TRBV18 and TRBJ2-1; unclear D gene. Per the germline V gene, CDR1 is KGHSH and CDR2 is LQKENI. Deletions cut 0 bases from V and 0 bases from J, with 9 bases between. The CDR3 consists of 16 residues.

A remark on this clone: Other DNA sequences from this sample encode an identical CDR3 as well. This chain connects TRBV19 to TRBJ2-7; TRBD1 agrees at 7 bases. With V trimmed by 6 bases and J by 0 bases, 2 bases remained unmatched. Germline lookup yields CDR1 LNHDA and CDR2 SQIVND (reference sequence). The CDR3 runs to 13 residues. The CDR3 bases are TGTGCCAGTAGCCGGGACAGCTCCTACGAGCAGTACTTC. As protein: CASSRDSSYEQYF. Looking up the rest from reference TRBV19 and TRBJ2-7 gives the full variable domain: DGGITQSPKYLFRKEGQNVTLSCEQNLNHDAMYWYRQDPGQGLRLIYYSQIVNDFQKGDIAEGYSVSREKKESFPLTVTSAQKNPTAFYLCASSRDSSYEQYFGPGTRLTVT.

This chain links TRBV28 with TRBJ1-2; a possible D gene is TRBD1 (5 bases). Trimming took 3 bases from V and 2 from J, leaving 10 bases between them. This CDR3 has 14 residues. From germline, CDR1 is MDHEN and CDR2 SYDVKM. CDR3 protein: CASSLDGGNYGYTF. The DNA of the CDR3 is TGTGCCAGCAGTTTGGACGGGGGGAACTATGGCTACACCTTC.

The chain carries TRBV6-2 or TRBV6-3 and TRBJ1-1; perhaps TRBD1 as D (5 bases). Germline values: CDR1 MNHEY, CDR2 SVGEGT. The CDR3 runs to 17 residues. Trimming stripped 5 bases from V and 0 bases from J, with 19 bases between. The CDR3 bases are TGTGCCAGCAGTCCCCGGAGGGCTAAGGGGATGAACACTGAAGCTTTCTTT. Translated: CASSPRRAKGMNTEAFF.

J is TRBJ1-2 and V is TRBV5-1; D remains ambiguous. The CDR3 has 15 residues. Trimming shortened V by 1 base and J by 1 base, and 11 bases separated the two germline ends. Germline values: CDR1 SGHRS, CDR2 YFSETQ. CDR3 loop: CASSLSEGINYGYTF. Written as DNA, the CDR3 is TGCGCCAGCAGCTTGTCGGAGGGTATTAACTATGGCTACACCTTC.

The chain has TRBV14 and TRBJ1-2; D not certain. CDR1 is SGHDN, CDR2 FVKESK, per germline. V was shortened by 1 base and J by 5 bases, with 8 bases between the two germline ends. CDR3 length: 13 residues. The CDR3 DNA is TGTGCCAGCAGCCAAGCGCCAGGATATGGCTACACCTTC. This gives the protein CASSQAPGYGYTF.

This chain joins TRBV25-1 and TRBJ1-2; 7 bases are a match to TRBD1. CDR3 length: 15 amino acids. V was clipped by 4 bases and J by 0 bases; unmatched bases: 5. CDR1 and CDR2 from the germline V gene are MGHDK and SYGVNS. The chain's CDR3 is CASSAAGTANYGYTF. The CDR3 nucleotides are TGTGCCAGCAGTGCTGCTGGGACAGCTAACTATGGCTACACCTTC.